The 4 T cell receptor beta chains given below trace back to one sample, sequenced in a study of Graves' ophthalmopathy and Graves' hyperthyroidism. Using RNA transcripts, the TCR beta CDR3 regions were amplified. An initial RT-PCR round employing HTBI primers preceded a second-round multiplex PCR. TCRdb analysed the multiplex PCR reads with MiXCR anew, one entry per CDR3 protein. The sample contains 680,000 or so distinct CDR3 sequences, 22% of which appear only once. The sample was peripheral blood. The source of these receptors is a woman aged 18 to 35 with stable Graves' hyperthyroidism. Some clones in this sample may be carry-over from other donors' samples.

CDR3 loop: CASSYSAGWTEAFF. The DNA of the CDR3 is TGTGCCAGCAGTTACTCGGCAGGGTGGACTGAAGCTTTCTTT. This chain links TRBV6-5 with TRBJ1-1; perhaps TRBD1 as D (5 bases). Per germline, CDR1 MNHEY and CDR2 SVGAGI. The V gene lost 0 bases and the J gene lost 5 bases, with 10 bases spanning the gap. There are 14 residues in the CDR3.

This clonotype was observed at least ten times. The chain is built from TRBV20-1 and TRBJ1-5; D gene unclear. CDR1 and CDR2 (germline): DFQATT, SNEGSKA (reference sequence). The CDR3 covers 14 residues. V gave up 7 bases and J gave up 0 bases, with 13 bases separating them. The DNA of the CDR3 is TGCAGTGTACCTGGGAAGCATAGCAATCAGCCCCAGCATTTT. Protein product: CSVPGKHSNQPQHF.

This rearrangement joins TRBV29-1 to TRBJ2-7; D may be TRBD2 (6 bases). V lost 1 base, J lost 4 bases, and 17 bases lay in between. CDR3 size: 15 residues. Germline CDR1 is SQVTM and CDR2 is ANQGSEA. CDR3 loop: CSVEAWGVSGYEQYF. In nucleotides, the CDR3 is TGCAGCGTTGAAGCCTGGGGGGTCTCAGGGTACGAGCAGTACTTC.

This clonotype has a count of ten or more. V usage is TRBV30 and J usage is TRBJ1-1; no clear D. Germline V CDR1 and CDR2: GTSNPN, SVGIG (reference sequence). This CDR3 comprises 12 residues. Trimming took off 3 bases at V and 8 bases at J, with 13 bases between the two ends. The CDR3 loop is CAWSPAEREAFF. CDR3 DNA sequence: TGTGCCTGGAGCCCCGCTGAGAGGGAAGCTTTCTTT.